This T cell receptor (beta chain) was observed in a study of T cells in Graves' hyperthyroidism and ophthalmopathy. Study-wide findings and caveats: The model's output predicted ophthalmopathy at a median of roughly 6 months prior to onset. Most expanded thyroid clonotypes above 0.001 recurred in blood.

Diagnoses rested on clinical symptoms, serum thyroxine and TRAb, thyroid ultrasound and orbital computed tomography. Germline CDR1 ENHRY, CDR2 SYGVKD. The CDR3 extends over 14 amino acids. Notes on this clonotype: Its antigen remains unidentified. Its ends do not fully match the called genes, so a read error is possible.

Authors of the study amplified TCR beta CDR3 regions from RNA transcripts. An initial round of RT-PCR targeting the TCR CDR3 relied on the HTBI primer set. TCRdb independently ran MiXCR on the multiplex PCR reads; one entry per CDR3 protein. This table has hundreds of thousands of distinct CDR3 sequences, about 45% appearing once. Input material: peripheral blood or thyroid tissue (not recorded which). This receptor was identified in an adult man with Graves' disease, either hyperthyroidism or ophthalmopathy (not recorded which). The J gene is TRBJ1-1, the V gene TRBV10-3; 9 nucleotides match TRBD1. In DNA form, the CDR3 reads TGTGCCACCAGTGGGACAGGGCCGGGCACTGAAGCTTTTTTT. Residues: CATSGTGPGTEAFF.